This TCR beta chain was obtained from a study of blood T cell repertoires in COVID-19. While infection was still active, Seattle patients were enrolled and then followed longitudinally. This clone came up once. Original analysis: Amplified reference gene primers provided the basis for estimating nucleated cell counts. The repertoire was sequenced with immunoSEQ multiplex PCR; TCRdb's copy has only in-frame clones and lacks some. That table is the source of V, J and clone size, and D and trimming were worked out from the DNA. The sample carries nearly 95,000 clones, under 80% recorded once. CDR1 and CDR2 (germline): KGHSH, LQKENI. The V end was cut by 3 bases, the J end by 8 bases, with 10 bases between. This CDR3 comprises 12 residues.

The sequencing sample was made of peripheral blood. The sequence came from an older man with COVID-19, enrolled during active disease. This chain connects TRBV18 to TRBJ1-2; perhaps TRBD1 as D (5 bases). The CDR3 is CASSPGTPGYTF. As DNA, the CDR3 is TGTGCCAGCTCACCCGGGACTCCCGGCTACACCTTC.